This note documents a single T cell receptor (beta chain) sequence. Its antigen is currently unknown. A modified ARM-PCR protocol with three rounds of nested PCR amplified TCRbeta. From the multiplex PCR reads, TCRdb called clonotypes with MiXCR, one entry per CDR3 protein. Of about 86,000 distinct CDR3 sequences in the sample, roughly 77% are singletons; the top ten hold 21%. The template was RNA from unsorted bulk tissue. This non-tumor lung sample came from over 3 cm beyond the tumor edge. These data originate in a study of tumor and adjacent non-tumor tissue in lung cancer. Study at large: The cohort had about twelve adenocarcinoma, a couple of squamous cell and 1 small cell patients. Notes on the study in general: TCR diversity was significantly greater in tumor than normal lung tissue. Normal lung showed higher cumulative top 100 clone frequency than tumor.

The V segment lost 1 base and the J segment 6 bases; nucleotides outside the gene matches: 8. The CDR3 consists of 15 residues. CDR1 is MNHNS, CDR2 SASEGT, per germline. Sequenced: distant non-tumor lung tissue. This receptor was identified in a woman aged 45-59 years with non-small cell lung cancer. This chain joins TRBV6-1 and TRBJ2-7; TRBD2 agrees at 8 bases. CDR3 in DNA: TGTGCCAGCAGTGAAGAAGGTAGCGGGAACGGCGAGCAGTACTTC. Encoded protein: CASSEEGSGNGEQYF.